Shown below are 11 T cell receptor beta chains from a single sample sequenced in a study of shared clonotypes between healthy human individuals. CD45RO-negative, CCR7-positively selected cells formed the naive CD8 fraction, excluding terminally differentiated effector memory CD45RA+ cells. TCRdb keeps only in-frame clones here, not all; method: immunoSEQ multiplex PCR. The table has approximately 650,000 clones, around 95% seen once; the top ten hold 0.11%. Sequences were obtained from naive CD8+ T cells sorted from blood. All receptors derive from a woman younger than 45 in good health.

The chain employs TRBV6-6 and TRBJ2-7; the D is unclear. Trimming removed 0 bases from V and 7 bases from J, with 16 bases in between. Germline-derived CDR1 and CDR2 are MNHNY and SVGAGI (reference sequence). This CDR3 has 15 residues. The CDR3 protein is CASSYSTAGSGEQYF. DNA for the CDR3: TGTGCCAGCAGTTACTCGACGGCAGGCTCTGGGGAGCAGTACTTC.

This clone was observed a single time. DNA of the CDR3: TGTGCCAGCAGTTACATGACGGGAAAGCAGTTCTTC. Its translation: CASSYMTGKQFF. The genes are TRBV28 and TRBJ2-1, with TRBD2 as a possible D gene (5 bases). CDR1 is MDHEN and CDR2 is SYDVKM in the germline V gene. The V and J ends lost 4 bases and 11 bases respectively, with 12 bases between them. The CDR3 loop spans 12 amino acids.

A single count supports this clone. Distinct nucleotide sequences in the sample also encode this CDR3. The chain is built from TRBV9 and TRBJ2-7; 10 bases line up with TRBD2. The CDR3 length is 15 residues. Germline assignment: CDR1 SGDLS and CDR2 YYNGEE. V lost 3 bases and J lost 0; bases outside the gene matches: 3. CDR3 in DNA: TGTGCCAGCAGCGCCGGACTAGCGGACTCCTACGAGCAGTACTTC. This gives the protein CASSAGLADSYEQYF.

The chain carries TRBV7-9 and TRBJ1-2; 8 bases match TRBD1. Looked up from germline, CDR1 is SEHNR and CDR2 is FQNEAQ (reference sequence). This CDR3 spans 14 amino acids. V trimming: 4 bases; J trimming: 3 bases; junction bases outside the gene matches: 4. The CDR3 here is CASSSGGYYYGYTF. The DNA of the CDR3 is TGTGCCAGCAGCTCAGGGGGCTACTACTATGGCTACACCTTC.

The CDR3 region has the DNA TGTGCCAGCAGTTCCGGGCCGCTGTCGTTCCATGAGCAGTTCTTC. This encodes CASSSGPLSFHEQFF. The rearrangement uses TRBV27 and TRBJ2-1; D ambiguous. V lost 4 bases to trimming and J lost 8 bases, with 18 bases between them. Germline V gene lookup returns CDR1 MNHEY and CDR2 SMNVEV (reference sequence). This CDR3 is built from 15 residues.

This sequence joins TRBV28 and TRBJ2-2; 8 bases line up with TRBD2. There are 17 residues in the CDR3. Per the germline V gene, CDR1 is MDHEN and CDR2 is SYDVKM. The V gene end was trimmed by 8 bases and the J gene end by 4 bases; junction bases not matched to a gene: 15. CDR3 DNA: TGTGCCAGCCAGAAATCCTCGGGGGGGACGGGCACCGGGGAGCTGTTTTTT. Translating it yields CASQKSSGGTGTGELFF. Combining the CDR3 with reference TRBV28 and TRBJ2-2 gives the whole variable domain DVKVTQSSRYLVKRTGEKVFLECVQDMDHENMFWYRQDPGLGLRLIYFSYDVKMKEKGDIPEGYSVSREKKERFSLILESASTNQTSMYLCASQKSSGGTGTGELFFGEGSRLTVL.

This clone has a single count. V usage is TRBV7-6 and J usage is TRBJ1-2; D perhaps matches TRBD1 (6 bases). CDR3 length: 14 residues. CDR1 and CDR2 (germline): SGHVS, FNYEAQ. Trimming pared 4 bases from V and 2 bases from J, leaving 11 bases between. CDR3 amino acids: CASSSTGANYGYTF. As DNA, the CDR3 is TGTGCCAGCAGCTCAACGGGGGCGAACTATGGCTACACCTTC.

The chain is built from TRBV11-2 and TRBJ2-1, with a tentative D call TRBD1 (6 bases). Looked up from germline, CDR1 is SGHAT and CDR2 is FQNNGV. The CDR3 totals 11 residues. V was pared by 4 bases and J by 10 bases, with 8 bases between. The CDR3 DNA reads TGTGCCAGCAGCTCCGGGACAGAGCAGTTCTTC. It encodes CASSSGTEQFF.

The chain's CDR3 is CASSNPTGAAYEQYF. As DNA, the CDR3 is TGTGCCAGCAGCAATCCGACAGGGGCAGCCTACGAGCAGTACTTC. The chain recombines TRBV27 with TRBJ2-7; 8 nucleotides agree with TRBD1. Germline CDR1 reads MNHEY; CDR2 reads SMNVEV (reference sequence). The CDR3 runs 15 residues. With 6 bases clipped from V and 2 bases from J, the junction kept 9 bases outside the gene matches.

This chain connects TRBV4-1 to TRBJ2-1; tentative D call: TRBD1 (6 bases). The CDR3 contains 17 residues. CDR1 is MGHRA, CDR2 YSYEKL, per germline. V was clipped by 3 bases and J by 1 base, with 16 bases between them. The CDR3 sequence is CASSQGAAEASYNEQFF. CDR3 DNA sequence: TGCGCCAGCAGCCAGGGGGCTGCGGAAGCTTCCTACAATGAGCAGTTCTTC.

As DNA, the CDR3 is TGTGCCAGCAGTTACGCGGCTGCGAACACCGGGGAGCTGTTTTTT. Protein sequence: CASSYAAANTGELFF. This chain connects TRBV6-5 to TRBJ2-2, with D unclear. Germline V lookup: CDR1 MNHEY, CDR2 SVGAGI. Trimming left V 2 bases short and J 0 bases short, with 7 bases between. The CDR3 contains 15 residues.